This section outlines one T cell receptor (beta chain) sequence together with its context. The donors, aged 6 to 90, were healthy Caucasians from Russia. The CDR3 is 18 residues long. From germline, CDR1 is LGHDT and CDR2 YNNKEL (reference sequence). Trimming shortened V by 0 bases and J by 5 bases, and 22 bases separated the two germline ends. This sample is drawn from a study of blood T cells in healthy people across ages. About the study: For every two T cells, template switching captured about one barcoded beta molecule.

Together with a sample-barcoded 5' primer, a J-beta primer mix was included in a second PCR lasting about 6 to 11 cycles. TCRdb re-called the 5' RACE reads with MiXCR, one entry per CDR3 protein. The sample carries about 1.5 million distinct CDR3 sequences, roughly 43% recorded once. This TCR derives from a woman aged 18-29 years in good health. The sample was blood. V usage is TRBV3-1 and J usage is TRBJ1-2; tentative D call: TRBD1 (5 bases). DNA of the CDR3: TGTGCCAGCAGCCAAGACCCTCCGACAGCCAGCCATACATATGGCTACACCTTC. Its protein product is CASSQDPPTASHTYGYTF.